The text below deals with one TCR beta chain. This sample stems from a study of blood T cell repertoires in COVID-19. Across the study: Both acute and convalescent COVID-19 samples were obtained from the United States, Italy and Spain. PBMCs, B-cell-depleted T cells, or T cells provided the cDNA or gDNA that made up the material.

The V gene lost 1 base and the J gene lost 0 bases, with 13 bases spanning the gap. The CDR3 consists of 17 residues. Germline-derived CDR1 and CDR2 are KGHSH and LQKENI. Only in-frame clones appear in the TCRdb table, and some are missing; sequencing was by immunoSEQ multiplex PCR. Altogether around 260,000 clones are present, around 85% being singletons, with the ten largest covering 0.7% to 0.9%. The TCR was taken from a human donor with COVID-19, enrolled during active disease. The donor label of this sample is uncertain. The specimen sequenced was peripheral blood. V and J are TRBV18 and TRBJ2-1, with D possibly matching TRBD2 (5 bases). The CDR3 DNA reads TGTGCCAGCTCACCACTCGGGATCTCTAGCTCCTACAATGAGCAGTTCTTC. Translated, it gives CASSPLGISSSYNEQFF.